This T cell receptor (beta chain) was observed in a study of blood T cells in healthy people across ages. Study as a whole: Capture by template switching was about one barcoded beta molecule per two T cells. Study findings and constraints: In long-lived donors, naive CD4+ cell counts and diversity exceeded those of aged donors. Unsorted PBMCs prevented conclusive naive versus antigen-experienced comparison.

CDR3 length equals 13 residues. Germline CDR1 and CDR2: SQVTM and ANQGSEA. Worth noting for this clonotype: Its target is unknown. At one end the junction does not follow the germline gene, possibly because of a read error.

A second PCR, run for roughly 7 to 12 cycles, used a sample-barcoded 5' primer plus a J-beta primer mix. A template-switch adaptor containing 12 random nucleotides labeled each cDNA molecule. TCRdb analysed the 5' RACE reads with MiXCR anew, one entry per CDR3 protein. Among 1.4 million or so distinct CDR3 sequences listed, roughly 43% were seen once. Sequenced: blood. The chain is built from TRBV29-1 and TRBJ1-1; D is unresolved. The TCR sequence derives from a woman younger than 35 in good health. The CDR3 loop reads CSVRALRNTEPFF. CDR3 sequence (DNA): TGCAGCGTCAGAGCCCTTCGGAACACTGAACCTTTCTTT.